The T cell receptor (beta chain) under discussion was sequenced for a study of cytomegalovirus exposure and HLA in healthy donors. The overall study: The same platform as the approximately 670 first-cohort repertoires was used for the 120 or so validation repertoires, a later analysis reported.

Only in-frame clones appear in the TCRdb table, and some are missing; sequencing was by immunoSEQ multiplex PCR. The data contain some 140,000 clones, around 90% of them seen just once; the ten biggest clones take up about 6.7%. Concerning this clone: What it binds is not known.

The J segment lost 2 bases and the V segment lost 2 bases, leaving 6 bases of the junction unmatched. From germline, CDR1 is SEHNR and CDR2 FQNEAQ (reference sequence). The CDR3 covers 15 residues. Notes on the study in general: A few chains linked to CMV were shown in vitro to be specific for CMV antigens. For cytomegalovirus status, the classifier reportedly gave diagnoses with high specificity and sensitivity.

This chain connects TRBV7-9 to TRBJ2-7, with 7 bases matching TRBD1. The sequence was collected from a woman aged 30 to 39 in good health and CMV-seropositive. Sequenced: PBMCs. The CDR3 spells CASSLSSGGPYEQYF. The CDR3 DNA reads TGTGCCAGCAGCTTATCCTCAGGGGGTCCCTACGAGCAGTACTTC.